This paragraph covers one T cell receptor (beta chain) sequence. CDR1 SNHLY and CDR2 FYNNEI come from the germline V gene. This CDR3 spans 15 amino acids. V was clipped by 2 bases and J by 9 bases; unmatched bases: 7. The record originates from a study of blood T cell repertoires in COVID-19. The overall study: COVID-19 samples collected from the United States, Italy and Spain covered acute and convalescent phases. T cells, B-cell-depleted T cells, or PBMCs supplied cDNA or gDNA.

Original data processing: Counts of nucleated cells, estimated from reference gene primer amplification, were obtained. Data came from immunoSEQ multiplex PCR; TCRdb stores just in-frame clones and leaves some out. The DNA gave D and trimming, while V, J and clone size come from that table. The table shows approximately 69,000 clones, with around 90% occurring only once. The J gene is TRBJ1-6, the V gene TRBV2, with TRBD1 matching 7 bases. The sequence was obtained from a man aged 45-60 years with acute or convalescent COVID-19. Sequenced input: peripheral blood. CDR3 residues: CASSERRSGGSPLHF. DNA for the CDR3: TGTGCCAGCAGTGAAAGAAGGTCAGGGGGTTCACCCCTCCACTTT. The entire variable domain, with the rest obtained from reference TRBV2 and TRBJ1-6, is as follows: EPEVTQTPSHQVTQMGQEVILRCVPISNHLYFYWYRQILGQKVEFLVSFYNNEISEKSEIFDDQFSVERPDGSNFTLKIRSTKLEDSAMYFCASSERRSGGSPLHFGNGTRLTVT.